These 30 T cell receptor beta chains share one sample of origin, sequenced in a study of post-analysis software for immune sequencing data. Unique molecular identifiers were present in the TCR beta cDNA libraries. MiXCR, run by TCRdb on the PCR reads, gives a single entry per CDR3 protein. The sample has hundreds of thousands of distinct CDR3 sequences, 30% to 45% seen once. These receptors have no known antigen. Overall study results and limits: TRBV segments more frequent in patients than in controls numbered several and included TRBV5-6, TRBV5-1 and TRBV20-1.

The source material was blood. The receptors stem from a girl aged 10-17 years with multiple sclerosis.

The CDR3 loop is CATMGGGENTEAFF. CDR3 bases: TGTGCCACCATGGGAGGGGGCGAGAACACTGAAGCTTTCTTT. The chain recombines TRBV24-1 with TRBJ1-1; 7 bases agree with TRBD1. Germline V gene sequence: CDR1 KGHDR, CDR2 SFDVKD. This CDR3 contains 14 residues. With 8 bases clipped from V and 1 base from J, the junction kept 6 bases outside the gene matches.

J is TRBJ2-1 and V is TRBV5-1, with TRBD2 matching over 11 bases. This CDR3 region has 16 residues. The V segment lost 4 bases and the J segment 7 bases; nucleotides outside the gene matches: 10. CDR1 and CDR2 from the germline V gene are SGHRS and YFSETQ. The CDR3 region is CASSARLAGPWNEQFF. The CDR3 DNA is TGCGCCAGCAGCGCGCGACTAGCGGGGCCCTGGAATGAGCAGTTCTTC.

This clonotype was detected only once. CDR3 nucleotide sequence: TGTGCCAGCAGTTCTGCTTGTTACGAGCAGTACTTC. It is translated as CASSSACYEQYF. The V call is TRBV27, the J call TRBJ2-5; D remains ambiguous. The J call may be in error: the DNA end matches TRBJ2-7 better. Germline values: CDR1 MNHEY, CDR2 SMNVEV (reference sequence). This CDR3 is built from 12 residues.

The V call is TRBV9, the J call TRBJ1-1, with TRBD1 identical over 10 bases. This CDR3 has 21 amino acids. V was pared by 2 bases and J by 0 bases, with 19 bases of the junction left unmatched. CDR1 and CDR2 (germline): SGDLS, YYNGEE. The CDR3 bases are TGTGCCAGCAGCGTGGCAATGACCGGGACAGGGGCCCTCCACCTGAACACTGAAGCTTTCTTT. This gives the protein CASSVAMTGTGALHLNTEAFF.

This clonotype has ten or more counts. The rearrangement joins TRBV7-2 to TRBJ2-1; 9 bases align to TRBD1. CDR1 SGHTA and CDR2 FQGNSA come from the germline V gene. The CDR3 spans 16 residues. V shed 6 bases and J 4 bases; nucleotides not matched to a gene: 10. CDR3 DNA sequence: TGTGCCAGCAGTCGGAGACAGGGGGACCTTTACAATGAGCAGTTCTTC. It translates to CASSRRQGDLYNEQFF.

The chain uses TRBV7-9 and TRBJ2-5; possible D gene TRBD1, 5 bases. V was trimmed by 2 bases and J by 2 bases, leaving 9 bases between them. The CDR3 is 14 residues long. Germline values: CDR1 SEHNR, CDR2 FQNEAQ (reference sequence). The CDR3 sequence: CASSLRQQQETQYF. Written as DNA, the CDR3 is TGTGCCAGCAGCTTAAGACAGCAACAAGAGACCCAGTACTTC.

This clonotype was observed a handful of times. The chain uses TRBV6-6 and TRBJ2-1; D is perhaps TRBD1 (5 bases). CDR1 MNHNY and CDR2 SVGAGI come from the germline V gene (reference sequence). With 11 bases removed from V and 9 bases from J, the gap between germline ends came to 11 bases. CDR3 length: 10 amino acids. DNA of the CDR3: TGTGCCTGGGGCGAGAGTGAGCAGTTCTTC. It translates to CAWGESEQFF.

The rearrangement joins TRBV11-3 to TRBJ2-2, with a possible D match to TRBD2 (5 bases). The CDR3 runs to 16 residues. V was cut by 2 bases and J by 1 base, with 11 bases left in between. CDR1 and CDR2 from the germline V gene are SGHNT and YENEEA. The CDR3 sequence: CASSLNSRENTGELFF. CDR3 in DNA: TGTGCCAGCAGCTTAAACTCTCGGGAGAACACCGGGGAGCTGTTTTTT.

This clonotype has more than one count but fewer than ten. This chain joins TRBV11-2 and TRBJ1-1; TRBD1 agrees at 8 bases. CDR1 and CDR2 (germline): SGHAT, FQNNGV. V dropped 5 bases and J dropped 2; count of bases not matched to a gene: 13. The CDR3 sequence is 17 residues long. This CDR3 is CASSLPYKTGVNTEAFF. The CDR3 nucleotides read TGTGCCAGCAGCCTCCCTTACAAGACAGGGGTTAACACTGAAGCTTTCTTT.

The genes are TRBV20-1 and TRBJ2-3; 13 nucleotides align to TRBD2. Germline V CDR1 and CDR2: DFQATT, SNEGSKA (reference sequence). V trimming: 3 bases; J trimming: 4 bases; junction bases outside the gene matches: 16. This CDR3 is 19 amino acids long. CDR3 coding DNA: TGCAGTGCTAGCAAGGGGACTAGCGGGGAAGTCGGGGGCGCAGATACGCAGTATTTT. This gives the protein CSASKGTSGEVGGADTQYF.

This clonotype was seen a single time. The V gene is TRBV18, the J gene TRBJ1-4, with TRBD1 identical over 7 bases. The V gene's germline CDR1 is KGHSH and CDR2 LQKENI. Trimming removed 6 bases from V and 5 bases from J; junction bases left unmatched: 6. The CDR3 spans 14 residues. The CDR3 nucleotides are TGTGCCAGCTCCAGGGACAGCCAAAATGAAAAACTGTTTTTT. Protein sequence: CASSRDSQNEKLFF.

The chain joins TRBV20-1 to TRBJ2-3; D unresolved. Trimming left V 6 bases short and J 3 bases short, with 7 bases between. The CDR3 is 11 amino acids. Germline V lookup: CDR1 DFQATT, CDR2 SNEGSKA (reference sequence). The CDR3 reads CSAPRTDTQYF. CDR3 sequence (DNA): TGCAGTGCCCCCCGGACAGATACGCAGTATTTT.

This clonotype was counted between two and nine times. V is TRBV6-5 and J is TRBJ1-5, with 7 bases fitting TRBD1. Per the germline V gene, CDR1 is MNHEY and CDR2 is SVGAGI. V was pared by 5 bases and J by 5 bases, with 6 bases of the junction left unmatched. The CDR3 covers 14 residues. DNA for the CDR3: TGTGCCAGCAGTCCCTACAGGGGAGATCAGCCCCAGCATTTT. It codes for CASSPYRGDQPQHF.

As for this clonotype: One junction end does not reproduce the germline sequence, and a read error may be involved. V usage is TRBV12-3 or TRBV12-4 and J usage is TRBJ1-2; D may be TRBD1 (5 bases). This CDR3 is 13 amino acids long. The CDR3, as DNA: TGTGCCAGCAGTTTAGGCGGATGGAGGGGCTACATCTTC. The encoded protein is CASSLGGWRGYIF.

This clonotype has ten or more counts. CDR3 loop: CASSLGQQETQYF. In nucleotides, the CDR3 is TGCGCCAGCAGCTTAGGACAGCAAGAGACCCAGTACTTC. V usage is TRBV5-1 and J usage is TRBJ2-5; a possible D gene is TRBD1 (6 bases). CDR3 length: 13 amino acids. V dropped 2 bases and J dropped 2 bases, with 7 bases sitting between them. CDR1 is SGHRS and CDR2 is YFSETQ in the germline V gene. Filled out from reference TRBV5-1 and TRBJ2-5, the complete variable domain reads KAGVTQTPRYLIKTRGQQVTLSCSPISGHRSVSWYQQTPGQGLQFLFEYFSETQRNKGNFPGRFSGRQFSNSRSEMNVSTLELGDSALYLCASSLGQQETQYFGPGTRLLVL.

V usage is TRBV20-1 and J usage is TRBJ1-2; D possibly corresponds to TRBD1 (5 bases). V lost 0 bases and J 0 bases, leaving 14 bases between the germline ends. Germline lookup yields CDR1 DFQATT and CDR2 SNEGSKA (reference sequence). The CDR3 loop spans 16 amino acids. CDR3 residues: CSARDPMGGTNYGYTF. As DNA, the CDR3 is TGCAGTGCTAGAGATCCTATGGGGGGTACTAACTATGGCTACACCTTC.

This clonotype was seen more than once but under ten times. V gene TRBV19 combines with J gene TRBJ2-1, with a tentative D call TRBD2 (5 bases). The CDR3 is made up of 14 amino acids. The V end lost 8 bases, the J end lost 8 bases, and 19 bases lay between the germline ends. CDR1 and CDR2 (germline): LNHDA, SQIVND (reference sequence). Written as DNA, the CDR3 is TGTGCCAGTGCCGAGCGGCCTAAGGGCGATGAGCAGTTCTTC. The encoded protein is CASAERPKGDEQFF.

The CDR3 bases are TGTGCCAGCAGCACCCAAGGACAGGGGTTCATAGACGAGCAGTACTTC. This codes for CASSTQGQGFIDEQYF. V is TRBV7-9 and J is TRBJ2-7, with 9 bases matching TRBD1. The CDR3 totals 16 residues. Germline lookup yields CDR1 SEHNR and CDR2 FQNEAQ (reference sequence). Trimming took 5 bases from V and 5 from J; bases not matched to a gene: 13.

This sequence joins TRBV20-1 and TRBJ2-7, with 9 bases matching TRBD2. Per the germline V gene, CDR1 is DFQATT and CDR2 is SNEGSKA (reference sequence). V was clipped by 5 bases and J by 0 bases; unmatched bases: 8. This CDR3 spans 15 amino acids. CDR3 sequence (DNA): TGCAGTGCTGGAGGGAGCGGGGGGTTCTCCTACGAGCAGTACTTC. It codes for CSAGGSGGFSYEQYF.

This chain links TRBV3-1 with TRBJ2-4; TRBD2 matches at 8 bases. Germline V gene lookup returns CDR1 LGHDT and CDR2 YNNKEL (reference sequence). The CDR3 is 16 amino acids. V was clipped by 1 base and J by 13 bases; unmatched bases: 15. The CDR3 region is CASSQVYRRGADEQYF. In nucleotides, the CDR3 is TGTGCCAGCAGCCAAGTGTATCGGCGGGGGGCCGATGAGCAGTACTTC. The variable domain in full, with the rest retrieved from reference TRBV3-1 and TRBJ2-4, is DTAVSQTPKYLVTQMGNDKSIKCEQNLGHDTMYWYKQDSKKFLKIMFSYNNKELIINETVPNRFSPKSPDKAHLNLHINSLELGDSAVYFCASSQVYRRGADEQYFGAGTRLSVL.

In DNA, the CDR3 is TGTGCCAGCAGCTTGGAAGGACAGGGACCCTTGAACACTGAAGCTTTCTTT. This gives the protein CASSLEGQGPLNTEAFF. This rearrangement joins TRBV7-9 to TRBJ1-1; TRBD1 agrees at 8 bases. Germline lookup yields CDR1 SEHNR and CDR2 FQNEAQ (reference sequence). The V segment lost 3 bases and the J segment 0 bases; nucleotides outside the gene matches: 9. This CDR3 is built from 17 residues. Supplemented by reference TRBV7-9 and TRBJ1-1, the full variable domain reads DTGVSQNPRHKITKRGQNVTFRCDPISEHNRLYWYRQTLGQGPEFLTYFQNEAQLEKSRLLSDRFSAERPKGSFSTLEIQRTEQGDSAMYLCASSLEGQGPLNTEAFFGQGTRLTVV.

Only a few counts were recorded for this clonotype. DNA of the CDR3: TGCGCCAGCAGCTTGTTGGAGGGGGTCCACGAGCAGTACTTC. Amino acid sequence: CASSLLEGVHEQYF. V and J are TRBV5-1 and TRBJ2-7; possibly TRBD1 or TRBD2 for D (6 bases each). CDR1 and CDR2 (germline): SGHRS, YFSETQ. V dropped 1 base and J dropped 5 bases, with 13 bases sitting between them. The CDR3 totals 14 residues.

This clonotype was seen more than once but under ten times. The CDR3 DNA reads TGCAGCGCGGAGGTGGGGGAGGACTATGGCTACACCTTC. It yields the protein CSAEVGEDYGYTF. The chain is built from TRBV29-1 and TRBJ1-2, with a tentative D call TRBD1 (5 bases). Germline loops: CDR1 SQVTM, CDR2 ANQGSEA. CDR3 length: 13 amino acids. V shed 7 bases and J shed 3 bases, with 15 bases lying between them.

The chain is built from TRBV27 and TRBJ2-3, with TRBD1 as a possible D gene (6 bases). Germline values: CDR1 MNHEY, CDR2 SMNVEV (reference sequence). This CDR3 is built from 14 residues. V lost 6 bases and J 5 bases, leaving 15 bases between the germline ends. CDR3: CASRWDIFKDTQYF. DNA of the CDR3: TGTGCCAGCAGATGGGACATTTTTAAAGATACGCAGTATTTT.

This chain links TRBV5-1 with TRBJ2-7; 8 bases match TRBD2. CDR1 is SGHRS and CDR2 is YFSETQ in the germline V gene. V gave up 3 bases and J gave up 5 bases; unmatched junction bases: 10. This CDR3 has 15 residues. The CDR3 region has the DNA TGCGCCAGCAGCTCTCGGGATAGCGGGAACCACGAGCAGTACTTC. This sequence encodes CASSSRDSGNHEQYF.

This chain connects TRBV6-6 to TRBJ2-7, with 11 bases identical to TRBD1. CDR1 is MNHNY, CDR2 SVGAGI, per germline (reference sequence). Unmatched junction bases numbered 7, after V lost 5 bases and J lost 1 base. CDR3 size: 16 residues. CDR3: CASSDGGQGVSYEQYF. The CDR3 coding sequence is TGTGCCAGCAGTGATGGGGGACAGGGGGTTTCCTACGAGCAGTACTTC.

This chain uses TRBV5-1 with TRBJ1-5; perhaps TRBD1 as D (5 bases). The V gene's germline CDR1 is SGHRS and CDR2 YFSETQ. The CDR3 length is 13 residues. V was trimmed by 1 base and J by 5 bases, leaving 7 bases between them. The DNA for the CDR3 is TGCGCCAGCAGCTTGATGGGGGATCAGCCCCAGCATTTT. This sequence encodes CASSLMGDQPQHF.

This clonotype was seen more than once but under ten times. The J gene is TRBJ1-1, the V gene TRBV28; the D gene is possibly TRBD1 (5 bases). The ends were cut back, 4 bases at V and 5 bases at J, with 14 bases in the middle. In germline, CDR1 is MDHEN, CDR2 SYDVKM. The CDR3 has 14 residues. CDR3 DNA sequence: TGTGCCAGCAGTTCCCGTGAAGGGGAGACTGAAGCTTTCTTT. The encoded protein is CASSSREGETEAFF. The variable domain in full, with the rest retrieved from reference TRBV28 and TRBJ1-1, is DVKVTQSSRYLVKRTGEKVFLECVQDMDHENMFWYRQDPGLGLRLIYFSYDVKMKEKGDIPEGYSVSREKKERFSLILESASTNQTSMYLCASSSREGETEAFFGQGTRLTVV.

This clonotype showed up just a few times. The V call is TRBV2, the J call TRBJ2-7; perhaps D is TRBD1 or TRBD2 (7 bases each). Germline V lookup: CDR1 SNHLY, CDR2 FYNNEI. V shed 6 bases and J shed 6 bases, with 18 bases lying between them. This CDR3 comprises 14 residues. The DNA for the CDR3 is TGTGCCAGCAGGCCAGGGGGGGCAATATCCGAGCAGTACTTC. Residues: CASRPGGAISEQYF.

The J gene is TRBJ1-6, the V gene TRBV30, with a possible D match to TRBD1 (5 bases). Between the trimmed V and J ends, which lost 4 bases and 9 bases, there was a span of 10 bases. This CDR3 comprises 12 residues. Germline V gene sequence: CDR1 GTSNPN, CDR2 SVGIG (reference sequence). In DNA form, the CDR3 reads TGTGCCTGGAATTCCAGGGTTTCACCCCTCCACTTT. Encoded protein: CAWNSRVSPLHF.